This T cell receptor (beta chain) was retrieved from a study of identical twins' blood T cells. The wider study: Some 50 million reads covered about six alpha-chain and about six beta-chain libraries. Findings of the study overall: Environmental influences on twin similarity could not be excluded. Mainly, cloneset size products determined shared clonotypes, twins included.

Using its own MiXCR run on the 5' RACE reads, TCRdb lists one record per CDR3 protein. The table has roughly 340,000 distinct CDR3 sequences, around 30% seen once. Trimming cost V 0 bases and J 4 bases, with 10 bases left between them. Germline CDR1 and CDR2: SGHNT and YYREEE (reference sequence). The CDR3 spans 15 residues. Of note for this clonotype: Its antigen is unknown.

The donors were healthy female monozygous twins, three pairs in total. The sample taken for sequencing was PBMCs. The J gene is TRBJ2-2, the V gene TRBV5-4, with D possibly matching TRBD2 (6 bases). This clonotype was sampled from a woman between 18 and 50 years old in good health. In nucleotides, the CDR3 is TGTGCCAGCAGCTTGGATGGGGGAGGCACCGGGGAGCTGTTTTTT. Protein sequence: CASSLDGGGTGELFF.